Described below is a single TCR beta chain sequence and its context. Its antigen is still unknown. The sample comes from a study of CD4 T cells in relation to SARS-CoV-2 and coronaviruses. Study at large: Crossreactive spike epitopes shared across donors were mapped to their HLA restriction. Findings and caveats of the study: Crossreactivity was assessed only for spike protein, not other viral proteins. In around two thirds of donors, memory CD4+ clonotypes crossrecognized SARS-CoV-2 and at least one common cold coronavirus spike.

Trimming pared 4 bases from V and 4 bases from J, leaving 10 bases between. The CDR3 is made up of 13 amino acids. Germline V gives CDR1 LNHDA, CDR2 SQIVND (reference sequence). Unexposed donor CD4+ T cells date from 2011-2018, before the COVID-19 pandemic. After nine to ten days of culture, CD4+ T cells were isolated. The method was immunoSEQ multiplex PCR; TCRdb's version includes in-frame clones alone and lacks a portion of them. Among roughly 18,000 clones listed, around 77% were seen once. The genes are TRBV19 and TRBJ1-1; possible D gene TRBD1, 5 bases. The source of this sequence is a human donor in good health. What was sequenced was CD4+ T cells from PBMCs, cultured in vitro. The CDR3 region is CASSTQRGTEAFF. CDR3 bases: TGTGCCAGTAGTACTCAAAGGGGCACTGAAGCTTTCTTT. Supplemented by reference TRBV19 and TRBJ1-1, the full variable domain reads DGGITQSPKYLFRKEGQNVTLSCEQNLNHDAMYWYRQDPGQGLRLIYYSQIVNDFQKGDIAEGYSVSREKKESFPLTVTSAQKNPTAFYLCASSTQRGTEAFFGQGTRLTVV.